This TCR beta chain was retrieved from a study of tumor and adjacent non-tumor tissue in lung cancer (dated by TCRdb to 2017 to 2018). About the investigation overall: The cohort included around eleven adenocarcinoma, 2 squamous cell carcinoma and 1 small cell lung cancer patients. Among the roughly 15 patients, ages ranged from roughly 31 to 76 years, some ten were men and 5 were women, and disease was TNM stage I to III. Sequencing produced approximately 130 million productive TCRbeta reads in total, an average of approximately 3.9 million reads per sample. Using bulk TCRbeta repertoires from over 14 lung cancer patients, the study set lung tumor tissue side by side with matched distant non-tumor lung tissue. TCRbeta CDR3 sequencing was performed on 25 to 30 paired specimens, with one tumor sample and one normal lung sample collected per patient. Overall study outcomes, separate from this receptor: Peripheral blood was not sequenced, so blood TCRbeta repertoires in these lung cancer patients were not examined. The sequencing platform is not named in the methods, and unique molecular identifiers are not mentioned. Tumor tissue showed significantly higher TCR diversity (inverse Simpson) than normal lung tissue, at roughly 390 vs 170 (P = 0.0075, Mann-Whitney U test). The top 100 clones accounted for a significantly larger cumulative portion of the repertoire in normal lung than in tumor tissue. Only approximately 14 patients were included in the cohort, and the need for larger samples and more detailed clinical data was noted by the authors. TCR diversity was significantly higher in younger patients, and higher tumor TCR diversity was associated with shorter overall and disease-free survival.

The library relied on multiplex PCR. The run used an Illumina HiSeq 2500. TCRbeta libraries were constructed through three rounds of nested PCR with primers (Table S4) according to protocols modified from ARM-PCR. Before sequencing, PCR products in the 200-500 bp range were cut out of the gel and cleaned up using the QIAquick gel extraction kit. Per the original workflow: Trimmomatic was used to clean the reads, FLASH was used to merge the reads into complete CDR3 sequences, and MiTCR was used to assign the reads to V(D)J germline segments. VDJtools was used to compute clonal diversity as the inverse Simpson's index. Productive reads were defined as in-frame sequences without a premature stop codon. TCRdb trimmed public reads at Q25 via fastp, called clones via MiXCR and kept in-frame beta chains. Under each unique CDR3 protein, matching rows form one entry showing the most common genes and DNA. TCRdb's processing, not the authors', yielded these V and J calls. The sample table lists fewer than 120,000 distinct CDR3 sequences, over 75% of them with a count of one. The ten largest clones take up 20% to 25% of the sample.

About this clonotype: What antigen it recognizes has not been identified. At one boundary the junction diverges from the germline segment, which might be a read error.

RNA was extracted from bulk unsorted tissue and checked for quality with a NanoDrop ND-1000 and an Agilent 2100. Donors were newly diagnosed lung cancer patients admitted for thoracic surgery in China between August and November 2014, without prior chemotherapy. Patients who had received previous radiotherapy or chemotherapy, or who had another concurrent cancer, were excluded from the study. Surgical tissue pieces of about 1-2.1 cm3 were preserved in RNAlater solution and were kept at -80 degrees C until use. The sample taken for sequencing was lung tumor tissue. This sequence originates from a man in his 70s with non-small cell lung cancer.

The DNA is as follows: TGTGCCAGCACTTCCCGGCGGGTCGGGGGTTACGATCAGTATTTC. Translated, this gives CASTSRRVGGYDQYF. The chain is made from TRBV28 and TRBJ2-7, with TRBD2 as a weak D call on 6 bases. The CDR3 runs 15 amino acids, cysteine and phenylalanine included. The kept DNA is CDR3 alone, 45 bases in frame from the first base. Per the germline V gene, MDHEN is the CDR1 and SYDVKM is the CDR2.